Given below is one T cell receptor (beta chain) in context. Its antigen is unknown. Researchers partitioned CD4+ cells into CD45RA+ naive and CD45RA-negative memory subsets. The data belong to a study of shared clonotypes between healthy human individuals. Study-level information: Per donor, CD8 memory used one plate, CD8 naive used two, CD4 memory used three and CD4 naive used three. Study-level points and caveats: Non-shared clonotypes had lower generation probabilities than those shared by all four donors.

The CDR3 totals 18 residues. The germline CDR1 and CDR2 sequences are KGHSH and LQKENI. V was pared by 1 base and J by 4 bases, with 12 bases of the junction left unmatched. Sequenced by immunoSEQ multiplex PCR; TCRdb stores in-frame clones only, minus some. The sample gives about 520,000 clones, roughly 95% of which show up once; nearly 0.065% is in the top ten. The source of this sequence is a woman aged 25 to 45 in good health. The chain combines TRBV18 with TRBJ1-5, with 8 bases matching TRBD1. The sequenced sample consisted of naive CD4+ T cells sorted from blood. As to subset: CD45RA+ positively selected. The CDR3 coding sequence is TGTGCCAGCTCACCACAGGGGACAGGCAATTTAGAGAATCAGCCCCAGCATTTT. Translation gives CASSPQGTGNLENQPQHF. Drawing the rest from reference TRBV18 and TRBJ1-5, the complete variable domain is NAGVMQNPRHLVRRRGQEARLRCSPMKGHSHVYWYRQLPEEGLKFMVYLQKENIIDESGMPKERFSAEFPKEGPSILRIQQVVRGDSAAYFCASSPQGTGNLENQPQHFGDGTRLSIL.